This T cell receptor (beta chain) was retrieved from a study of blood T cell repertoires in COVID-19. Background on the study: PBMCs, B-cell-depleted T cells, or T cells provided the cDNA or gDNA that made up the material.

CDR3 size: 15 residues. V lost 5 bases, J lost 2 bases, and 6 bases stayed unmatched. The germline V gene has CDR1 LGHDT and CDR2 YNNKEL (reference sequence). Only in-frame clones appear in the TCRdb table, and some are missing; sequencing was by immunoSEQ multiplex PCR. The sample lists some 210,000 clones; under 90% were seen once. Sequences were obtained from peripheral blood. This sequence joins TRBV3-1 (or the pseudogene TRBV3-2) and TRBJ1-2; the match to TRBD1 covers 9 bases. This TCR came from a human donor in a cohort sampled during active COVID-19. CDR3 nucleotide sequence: TGTGCCAGCAGCTTAAACAGGGGGCTCAACTATGGCTACACCTTC. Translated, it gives CASSLNRGLNYGYTF.